This is a list of T cell receptor beta chains from one sample in a study of siplizumab effects on memory and regulatory T cells. The method was immunoSEQ multiplex PCR; TCRdb's version includes in-frame clones alone and lacks a portion of them. The table includes roughly 120,000 clones, about 95% detected once. Sequencing used non-Treg CD4+ T cells sorted from blood. The receptors originated from a human donor in good health. Both conserved end residues are trimmed from each CDR3. Each record gives: CDR3 protein, CDR3 length, V gene, J gene.

CDR3aa: ASSPPGADEKLF
len: 12
v_gene: TRBV18
j_gene: TRBJ1-4

CDR3aa: ASSFPGLNTEAF
len: 12
v_gene: TRBV11-2
j_gene: TRBJ1-1

CDR3aa: ASSPSIAQGARETQY
len: 15
v_gene: TRBV19
j_gene: TRBJ2-5

CDR3aa: ASRFGQASTDTQY
len: 13
v_gene: TRBV5-1
j_gene: TRBJ2-3

CDR3aa: ASSLARFYEQY
len: 11
v_gene: TRBV5-6
j_gene: TRBJ2-7

CDR3aa: ASSLGAHSYEQY
len: 12
v_gene: TRBV5-6
j_gene: TRBJ2-7

CDR3aa: ATSRGTGEKY
len: 10
v_gene: TRBV15
j_gene: TRBJ2-7

CDR3aa: ASSFSGEHSPLH
len: 12
v_gene: TRBV5-1
j_gene: TRBJ1-6

CDR3aa: ASRTLNTEAF
len: 10
v_gene: TRBV14
j_gene: TRBJ1-1

CDR3aa: ASSIAGGKNIQY
len: 12
v_gene: TRBV19
j_gene: TRBJ2-4

CDR3aa: ASSLVGSGAYEQY
len: 13
v_gene: TRBV7-2
j_gene: TRBJ2-7

CDR3aa: ASSYSAASTGFGYT
len: 14
v_gene: TRBV6-6
j_gene: TRBJ1-2

CDR3aa: ASSEYRGGTVRF
len: 12
v_gene: TRBV25-1
j_gene: TRBJ2-1

CDR3aa: ASRLTGTQETQY
len: 12
v_gene: TRBV2
j_gene: TRBJ2-5

CDR3aa: ATSRLPGTGTYNEQF
len: 15
v_gene: TRBV15
j_gene: TRBJ2-1

CDR3aa: ASSPLQEWNYNSPLH
len: 15
v_gene: TRBV18
j_gene: TRBJ1-6

CDR3aa: ASSPDRYTEAF
len: 11
v_gene: TRBV18
j_gene: TRBJ1-1

CDR3aa: ASSLWGDPRSGANVLT
len: 16
v_gene: TRBV5-1
j_gene: TRBJ2-6

CDR3aa: ASSDRSSGSREQY
len: 13
v_gene: TRBV2
j_gene: TRBJ2-7

CDR3aa: ASSWSGQLLNTEAF
len: 14
v_gene: TRBV5-6
j_gene: TRBJ1-1

CDR3aa: ASSLYTGRGGNYGYT
len: 15
v_gene: TRBV5-6
j_gene: TRBJ1-2

CDR3aa: ASKGTGGTEAF
len: 11
v_gene: TRBV6-1
j_gene: TRBJ1-1

CDR3aa: ASSPVGTGANVLT
len: 13
v_gene: TRBV5-6
j_gene: TRBJ2-6

CDR3aa: ASSEWGRDETQY
len: 12
v_gene: TRBV6-1
j_gene: TRBJ2-5

CDR3aa: ASTVDRNTGELF
len: 12
v_gene: TRBV4-2
j_gene: TRBJ2-2

CDR3aa: ASSLLAGGSDTQY
len: 13
v_gene: TRBV14
j_gene: TRBJ2-3

CDR3aa: ASGARQETQY
len: 10
v_gene: TRBV5-4
j_gene: TRBJ2-5

CDR3aa: ASKTERIGNTIY
len: 12
v_gene: TRBV19
j_gene: TRBJ1-3

CDR3aa: ASSLVLGQGGGKNIQY
len: 16
v_gene: TRBV5-1
j_gene: TRBJ2-4

CDR3aa: AWSVSGPPTDTQY
len: 13
v_gene: TRBV30
j_gene: TRBJ2-3

CDR3aa: ASRSGQTNTEAF
len: 12
v_gene: TRBV5-8
j_gene: TRBJ1-1

CDR3aa: ASSSGVGEAF
len: 10
v_gene: TRBV5-1
j_gene: TRBJ1-1

CDR3aa: ASSLATGDLF
len: 10
v_gene: TRBV5-5
j_gene: TRBJ1-4